Each of the 23 T cell receptor beta chains below was sequenced from the same sample in a study of glioma-infiltrating T cells after dendritic cell vaccination. Measured with immunoSEQ multiplex PCR; TCRdb has only the in-frame clones, and not every one. The table has 95,000 or so clones, under 90% seen once. The material was blood, obtained before dendritic cell vaccination. The receptors stem from a human donor with glioblastoma.

The chain recombines TRBV6-5 with TRBJ1-1; the D gene is possibly TRBD1 (5 bases). This CDR3 is built from 15 residues. Per the germline V gene, CDR1 is MNHEY and CDR2 is SVGAGI. Trimming stripped 3 bases from V and 3 bases from J, with 14 bases between. The CDR3 here is CASSYLEGKYTEAFF. For the CDR3, the DNA is TGTGCCAGCAGTTATTTGGAGGGGAAGTACACTGAAGCTTTCTTT.

The chain is built from TRBV27 and TRBJ2-1; 7 positions agree with TRBD2. Germline CDR1 reads MNHEY; CDR2 reads SMNVEV (reference sequence). The CDR3 length is 17 residues. Losses at the gene ends were 0 bases for V and 4 bases for J; bases not matched to a gene: 9. The CDR3 reads CASSLSGREPGYNEQFF. CDR3 DNA sequence: TGTGCCAGCAGTTTATCTGGGAGGGAGCCGGGTTACAATGAGCAGTTCTTC.

The sample holds one count of this clone. The chain links TRBV6-5 to TRBJ2-7, with D possibly matching TRBD1 (5 bases). CDR1 and CDR2 from the germline V gene are MNHEY and SVGAGI. V dropped 6 bases and J dropped 1 base, with 16 bases sitting between them. This CDR3 spans 15 amino acids. CDR3 DNA sequence: TGTGCCAGCAGACCCGACAGCTACACTTCCTACGAGCAGTACTTC. The encoded protein is CASRPDSYTSYEQYF.

This rearrangement joins TRBV19 to TRBJ1-4, with 8 nucleotides matching TRBD1. V trimming: 2 bases; J trimming: 2 bases; junction bases outside the gene matches: 4. This CDR3 contains 16 residues. CDR1 and CDR2 (germline): LNHDA, SQIVND (reference sequence). CDR3 sequence (DNA): TGTGCCAGTAGTATACCCAGGGGGCCCACTAATGAAAAACTGTTTTTT. Protein: CASSIPRGPTNEKLFF.

The chain employs TRBV7-6 and TRBJ2-5, with 14 bases fitting TRBD2. Germline CDR1 reads SGHVS; CDR2 reads FNYEAQ. The CDR3 consists of 16 residues. V was clipped by 5 bases and J by 5 bases; unmatched bases: 7. The CDR3 DNA is TGTGCCAGCAGCATCGGACTAGCGGGAGGCTTCGAGACCCAGTACTTC. It specifies CASSIGLAGGFETQYF.

This clone was observed a single time. This chain joins TRBV5-1 and TRBJ2-5; 11 bases align to TRBD2. J gave up 5 bases and V 0 bases, and 9 bases lay outside the gene matches. There are 17 residues in the CDR3. Germline V lookup: CDR1 SGHRS, CDR2 YFSETQ. CDR3 sequence (DNA): TGCGCCAGCAGCTTGGTATCTAGCGGGGGGATCCGGGAGACCCAGTACTTC. Its translation: CASSLVSSGGIRETQYF.

This clone came up a few times. The V and J genes are TRBV7-2 and TRBJ1-4; 7 bases match TRBD1. CDR1 and CDR2 from the germline V gene are SGHTA and FQGNSA. Trimming removed 0 bases from V and 5 bases from J; junction bases left unmatched: 9. The CDR3 is 17 amino acids. The CDR3 DNA sequence: TGTGCCAGCAGCTTAGCGGCAGGGGGACAGCCGAATGAAAAACTGTTTTTT. Amino acids: CASSLAAGGQPNEKLFF.

In this sample, this clone turned up a few times. The chain is built from TRBV27 and TRBJ1-2, with D perhaps TRBD1 (6 bases). Trimming cost V 6 bases and J 0 bases, with 20 bases left between them. This CDR3 is built from 17 residues. Germline CDR1 and CDR2: MNHEY and SMNVEV (reference sequence). The CDR3 sequence is CASRGAGAGGANYGYTF. The DNA of the CDR3 is TGTGCCAGCAGGGGGGCGGGGGCGGGGGGAGCTAACTATGGCTACACCTTC.

V is TRBV5-4 and J is TRBJ1-5; D perhaps matches TRBD1 (5 bases). V lost 0 bases, J lost 3 bases, and 10 bases lay in between. The CDR3 spans 15 residues. Germline V lookup: CDR1 SGHNT, CDR2 YYREEE (reference sequence). As DNA, the CDR3 is TGTGCCAGCAGCTTGGTGTGGGGCAACAATCAGCCCCAGCATTTT. Protein sequence: CASSLVWGNNQPQHF.

The sample holds a few counts of this clone. This rearrangement joins TRBV29-1 to TRBJ1-1; D gene uncertain. Germline V gene sequence: CDR1 SQVTM, CDR2 ANQGSEA. The CDR3 is made up of 13 amino acids. Between the trimmed V and J ends, which lost 3 bases and 2 bases, there was a span of 10 bases. The CDR3: CSVEYKYNTEAFF. CDR3 coding DNA: TGCAGCGTTGAGTACAAGTACAACACTGAAGCTTTCTTT. The variable domain in full, completed from reference TRBV29-1 and TRBJ1-1, reads SAVISQKPSRDICQRGTSLTIQCQVDSQVTMMFWYRQQPGQSLTLIATANQGSEATYESGFVIDKFPISRPNLTFSTLTVSNMSPEDSSIYLCSVEYKYNTEAFFGQGTRLTVV.

The rearrangement joins TRBV5-6 to TRBJ1-5; tentative D call: TRBD1 (5 bases). Germline-derived CDR1 and CDR2 are SGHDT and YYEEEE. The CDR3 has 17 amino acids. V lost 0 bases and J 1 base, leaving 14 bases between the germline ends. In DNA form, the CDR3 reads TGTGCCAGCAGCTTGGGGGGGGTTTGGGCAAGCAATCAGCCCCAGCATTTT. Translating it yields CASSLGGVWASNQPQHF.

This clone was picked up one time. The chain combines TRBV7-2 with TRBJ2-5; the match to TRBD2 covers 7 bases. This CDR3 is 15 amino acids long. The J segment lost 1 base and the V segment lost 1 base, leaving 3 bases of the junction unmatched. The germline CDR1 and CDR2 sequences are SGHTA and FQGNSA. Written as DNA, the CDR3 is TGTGCCAGCAGCTTAGGAGGGAGGGCCCAAGAGACCCAGTACTTC. Translating gives CASSLGGRAQETQYF. Drawing the rest from reference TRBV7-2 and TRBJ2-5, the complete variable domain is GAGVSQSPSNKVTEKGKDVELRCDPISGHTALYWYRQSLGQGLEFLIYFQGNSAPDKSGLPSDRFSAERTGGSVSTLTIQRTQQEDSAVYLCASSLGGRAQETQYFGPGTRLLVL.

The rearrangement uses TRBV9 and TRBJ1-2; maybe TRBD1 (6 bases). The CDR3 totals 15 residues. Germline assignment: CDR1 SGDLS and CDR2 YYNGEE. V shed 0 bases and J shed 4 bases, with 13 bases lying between them. CDR3: CASSVATGSRYGYTF. The CDR3 nucleotides read TGTGCCAGCAGCGTAGCTACAGGGTCCCGCTATGGCTACACCTTC.

V is TRBV5-1 and J is TRBJ2-3; weak D call: TRBD2 (6 bases). This CDR3 region has 14 residues. From germline, CDR1 is SGHRS and CDR2 YFSETQ. The V gene lost 2 bases and the J gene lost 2 bases, with 9 bases spanning the gap. CDR3 coding DNA: TGCGCCAGCAGCTTTGGAGGGTACACAGATACGCAGTATTTT. It yields the protein CASSFGGYTDTQYF.

This sequence joins TRBV28 and TRBJ2-5; no reliable D call. V lost 6 bases and J 1 base, leaving 6 bases between the germline ends. The germline V gene encodes CDR1 MDHEN and CDR2 SYDVKM. The CDR3 loop spans 12 amino acids. CDR3 sequence reads: CASSRSQETQYF. CDR3 coding DNA: TGTGCCAGCAGCCGGTCCCAAGAGACCCAGTACTTC.

The chain uses TRBV19 and TRBJ2-7; 8 bases are shared with TRBD1. The CDR3 loop spans 15 amino acids. The ends lost 9 bases at V and 4 bases at J; junction bases unmatched: 14. The germline gives CDR1 LNHDA, CDR2 SQIVND (reference sequence). Here the CDR3 reads CASFPPLTGDYEQYF. For the CDR3, the DNA is TGTGCCAGCTTTCCACCCTTGACAGGGGATTACGAGCAGTACTTC. Together with reference TRBV19 and TRBJ2-7, the CDR3 gives the full variable domain: DGGITQSPKYLFRKEGQNVTLSCEQNLNHDAMYWYRQDPGQGLRLIYYSQIVNDFQKGDIAEGYSVSREKKESFPLTVTSAQKNPTAFYLCASFPPLTGDYEQYFGPGTRLTVT.

The chain combines TRBV7-2 with TRBJ1-1; D is undetermined. Per germline, CDR1 SGHTA and CDR2 FQGNSA. V lost 8 bases and J lost 0, with 4 bases in between. The CDR3 is 11 amino acids. The CDR3 sequence is CASQMNTEAFF. The CDR3 DNA reads as TGTGCCAGCCAGATGAACACTGAAGCTTTCTTT.

The chain links TRBV19 to TRBJ1-1; TRBD1 matches at 8 bases. This CDR3 has 14 residues. Trimming at V came to 4 bases and at J to 3 bases, leaving 4 bases not matched to a gene. CDR1 is LNHDA and CDR2 is SQIVND in the germline V gene (reference sequence). CDR3: CASSRGQGDTEAFF. CDR3 bases: TGTGCCAGTAGTAGAGGACAGGGTGACACTGAAGCTTTCTTT.

This rearrangement joins TRBV11-3 to TRBJ2-3; 10 positions agree with TRBD2. Germline CDR1 is SGHNT and CDR2 is YENEEA. The CDR3 covers 17 residues. V shed 5 bases, J shed 4 bases, and the junction held 12 bases outside the gene matches. The CDR3 is CASSLLSGLAASDTQYF. CDR3 sequence (DNA): TGTGCCAGCAGCCTACTCTCCGGACTAGCGGCTTCAGATACGCAGTATTTT.

This clone has more than one count but fewer than ten. The chain is built from TRBV7-9 and TRBJ2-1; 7 bases agree with TRBD1. Germline V lookup: CDR1 SEHNR, CDR2 FQNEAQ (reference sequence). There are 13 residues in the CDR3. V lost 4 bases to trimming and J lost 7 bases; unmatched junction nucleotides: 4. The chain's CDR3 is CASSWTGRNEQFF. In nucleotides, the CDR3 is TGTGCCAGCAGCTGGACAGGTAGGAATGAGCAGTTCTTC.

The chain links TRBV6-1 to TRBJ1-3; no firm D call. The CDR3 extends over 15 amino acids. V shed 7 bases and J shed 0 bases, with 13 bases lying between them. In germline, CDR1 is MNHNS, CDR2 SASEGT. CDR3 amino acids: CASMGRSSSGNTIYF. For the CDR3, the DNA is TGTGCCAGCATGGGCCGCTCCAGCTCTGGAAACACCATATATTTT.

The chain recombines TRBV10-3 with TRBJ2-5; D perhaps matches TRBD2 (5 bases). The CDR3 loop spans 13 amino acids. With 3 bases removed from V and 2 bases from J, the gap between germline ends came to 7 bases. The germline CDR1 and CDR2 sequences are ENHRY and SYGVKD. The CDR3 loop is CAISDTGQETQYF. CDR3 DNA: TGTGCCATCAGTGATACGGGGCAAGAGACCCAGTACTTC.

The V call is TRBV19, the J call TRBJ1-5, with D possibly TRBD1 on 5 matching bases. Germline CDR1 and CDR2: LNHDA and SQIVND (reference sequence). This CDR3 is 16 amino acids long. Between the trimmed V and J ends, which lost 1 base and 4 bases, there was a span of 14 bases. CDR3 in amino acids: CASSIAYGTRNQPQHF. CDR3 in DNA: TGTGCCAGTAGTATAGCATACGGGACTAGAAATCAGCCCCAGCATTTT.